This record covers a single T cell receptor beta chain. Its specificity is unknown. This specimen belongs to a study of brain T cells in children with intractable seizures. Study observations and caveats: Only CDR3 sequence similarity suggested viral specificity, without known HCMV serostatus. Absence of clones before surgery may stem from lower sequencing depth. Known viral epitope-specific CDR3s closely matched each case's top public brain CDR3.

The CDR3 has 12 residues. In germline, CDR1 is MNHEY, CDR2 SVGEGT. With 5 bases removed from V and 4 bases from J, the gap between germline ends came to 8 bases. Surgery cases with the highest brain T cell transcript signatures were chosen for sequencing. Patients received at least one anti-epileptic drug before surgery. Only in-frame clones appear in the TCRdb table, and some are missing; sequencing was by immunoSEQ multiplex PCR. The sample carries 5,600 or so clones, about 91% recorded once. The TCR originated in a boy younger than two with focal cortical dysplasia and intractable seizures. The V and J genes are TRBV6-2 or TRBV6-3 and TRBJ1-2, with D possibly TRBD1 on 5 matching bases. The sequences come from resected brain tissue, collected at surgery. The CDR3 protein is CASSETAYGYTF. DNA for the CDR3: TGTGCCAGCAGTGAGACAGCCTATGGCTACACCTTC.